This T cell receptor beta chain was documented in a study of OX40 agonist ivuxolimab in advanced cancers. The CDR3 spans 14 residues. V lost 5 bases, J lost 6 bases, and 4 bases stayed unmatched. Looked up from germline, CDR1 is MDHEN and CDR2 is SYDVKM. The repertoire was sequenced with immunoSEQ multiplex PCR; TCRdb's copy has only in-frame clones and lacks some. The data contain several thousand clones, roughly 83% of them seen just once; the ten biggest clones take up over 25%. The rearrangement links TRBV28 to TRBJ2-2; TRBD1 agrees at 9 bases. The sequences come from CD4+ or CD8+ T cells sorted from blood, collected in a trial of the OX40 agonist ivuxolimab. This TCR derives from an adult with an advanced solid tumor such as melanoma, head and neck, liver or kidney cancer. The CDR3 here is CASSGHRGPGELFF. CDR3 DNA sequence: TGTGCCAGCAGTGGCCACAGGGGGCCCGGGGAGCTGTTTTTT.